The next 20 T cell receptor beta chains were all read from a single sample in a study of blood T cells in healthy people across ages. A second PCR, run for about 6 to 11 cycles, used a sample-barcoded 5' primer plus a J-beta primer mix. TCRdb used MiXCR to reprocess the 5' RACE reads, holding one entry per CDR3 protein. The table lists hundreds of thousands of distinct CDR3 sequences, 29% of them singletons. The sample comprised blood. Receptor source: an elderly woman in good health.

This clonotype was recorded at least ten times. The V gene is TRBV25-1, the J gene TRBJ1-2, with a tentative D call TRBD1 (6 bases). Germline V lookup: CDR1 MGHDK, CDR2 SYGVNS. This CDR3 region has 17 residues. With 5 bases removed from V and 8 bases from J, the gap between germline ends came to 27 bases. CDR3 DNA sequence: TGTGCCAGCAGTACCAGCGGGCGACAGGTCGGCGCCAAGGGCTACACCTTC. It translates to CASSTSGRQVGAKGYTF.

The chain joins TRBV25-1 to TRBJ2-2; 8 bases agree with TRBD1. CDR1 is MGHDK, CDR2 SYGVNS, per germline. The CDR3 covers 14 residues. With V trimmed by 6 bases and J by 8 bases, 8 bases remained unmatched. CDR3 sequence reads: CASSGQGVRGELFF. The CDR3 bases are TGTGCCAGCAGCGGACAGGGCGTTAGGGGGGAGCTGTTTTTT. Full variable domain (rest looked up from reference TRBV25-1 and TRBJ2-2): EADIYQTPRYLVIGTGKKITLECSQTMGHDKMYWYQQDPGMELHLIHYSYGVNSTEKGDLSSESTVSRIRTEHFPLTLESARPSHTSQYLCASSGQGVRGELFFGEGSRLTVL.

This clonotype has at least ten counts. This chain uses TRBV4-3 with TRBJ1-2; unclear D gene. V dropped 5 bases and J dropped 4 bases, with 14 bases sitting between them. The CDR3 spans 14 residues. Germline assignment: CDR1 LGHNA and CDR2 YSLEER. In nucleotides, the CDR3 is TGCGCCAGCAGCGCCCGGGCGCCCAGCTATGGCTACACCTTC. Protein sequence: CASSARAPSYGYTF.

A remark on this clonotype: A read error may explain this, as a much larger clone is one base away. As DNA, the CDR3 is TGTGCCAGCAGTTCTATGGAAGGATACTCCTACGGGCAGTACTTC. Protein: CASSSMEGYSYGQYF. The chain has TRBV6-5 and TRBJ2-4; D is unclear. Germline CDR1 and CDR2: MNHEY and SVGAGI. V lost 4 bases to trimming and J lost 13 bases, with 23 bases between them. This CDR3 region has 15 residues.

This clonotype appeared a few times. The rearrangement links TRBV18 to TRBJ2-3; a weak D match, TRBD2 (5 bases). The V gene lost 0 bases and the J gene lost 6 bases, with 13 bases spanning the gap. Germline V gene sequence: CDR1 KGHSH, CDR2 LQKENI. This CDR3 has 15 amino acids. The CDR3 DNA follows: TGTGCCAGCTCACCACCGGTAAACGGCGGGGATACGCAGTATTTT. Its translation: CASSPPVNGGDTQYF. The whole variable domain, remainder taken from reference TRBV18 and TRBJ2-3, is NAGVMQNPRHLVRRRGQEARLRCSPMKGHSHVYWYRQLPEEGLKFMVYLQKENIIDESGMPKERFSAEFPKEGPSILRIQQVVRGDSAAYFCASSPPVNGGDTQYFGPGTRLTVL.

This clonotype has a handful of counts. This may stem from a read error, because a much larger clone lies one nucleotide away. The J gene is TRBJ2-1, the V gene TRBV20-1, with a tentative D call TRBD1 (6 bases). This CDR3 comprises 13 residues. Looked up from germline, CDR1 is DFQATT and CDR2 is SNEGSKA (reference sequence). Trimming took off 3 bases at V and 13 bases at J, with 19 bases between the two ends. The CDR3 here is CSASPAGVETQFF. The DNA for the CDR3 is TGCAGTGCTAGTCCGGCAGGGGTGGAGACCCAGTTCTTC.

Turning to this clonotype: A much larger clone differs by one base, so this may be a read error. This chain joins TRBV10-3 and TRBJ2-1, with D uncertain. V gave up 6 bases and J gave up 8 bases, with 14 bases separating them. The CDR3 spans 13 residues. In germline, CDR1 is ENHRY, CDR2 SYGVKD. In nucleotides, the CDR3 is TGTGCCATCAGGGATTCCCGTAGCTATGAGCAGTTCTTC. Translated: CAIRDSRSYEQFF.

A word on this clonotype: Possible read error: a much larger clone is one base away. The CDR3 nucleotides are TGTGCCAGCAGCTTTCTCAGGGAACGCGAGCAGTTCTTC. Its translation is CASSFLREREQFF. V is TRBV7-8 and J is TRBJ2-1; possible D gene TRBD1, 5 bases. This CDR3 has 13 amino acids. V shed 3 bases and J shed 10 bases, with 13 bases lying between them. Looked up from germline, CDR1 is SGHVS and CDR2 is FQNEAQ.

This clonotype was counted many times. The chain couples TRBV6-5 to TRBJ1-2, with D possibly matching TRBD1 (5 bases). V was cut by 6 bases and J by 3 bases, with 17 bases left in between. Germline CDR1 reads MNHEY; CDR2 reads SVGAGI. The CDR3 has 15 residues. CDR3 in DNA: TGTGCCAGCAGCGATCCCAGAAAGACAGACTATGGCTACACCTTC. Its protein is CASSDPRKTDYGYTF.

The V and J genes are TRBV27 and TRBJ2-5; D is possibly TRBD1 (5 bases). The end of the DNA fits TRBJ2-7 better, so the J call may be wrong. Germline CDR1 MNHEY, CDR2 SMNVEV (reference sequence). This CDR3 comprises 15 residues. CDR3: CASSQPQGTSYEQYF. CDR3 bases: TGTGCCAGCAGTCAACCCCAGGGAACGTCCTACGAGCAGTACTTC.

This clonotype was picked up many times. The chain joins TRBV6-4 to TRBJ2-3, with a possible D match to TRBD1 (6 bases). The V gene's germline CDR1 is MRHNA and CDR2 SNTAGT. There are 13 residues in the CDR3. Trimming pared 3 bases from V and 8 bases from J, leaving 12 bases between. CDR3 nucleotides: TGTGCCAGCAGTGAGGGGGCAGGAGGTACGCAGTATTTT. Translated, it gives CASSEGAGGTQYF.

The table lists this clonotype with a count of one. A much larger clone lies one base from this, so it may be a read error. This chain uses TRBV3-1 with TRBJ2-1; D is unresolved. The J call may be wrong; the DNA end is better matched by TRBJ2-7. This CDR3 contains 12 residues. The germline V gene has CDR1 LGHDT and CDR2 YNNKEL (reference sequence). CDR3 nucleotides: TGTGCCAGCGCTCGTACCTACAATGAGCAGTACTTC. Its protein product is CASARTYNEQYF.

Comment on this clonotype: The junction does not match germline at one end; this may be a read error. The V gene is TRBV6-2 or TRBV6-3, the J gene TRBJ2-6; weak D call: TRBD2 (6 bases). Germline assignment: CDR1 MNHEY and CDR2 SVGEGT. The CDR3 runs to 14 residues. The CDR3 here is CCHSEGTGANVLTF. The CDR3 nucleotides are TGCTGCCATTCGGAGGGGACTGGGGCCAACGTCCTGACTTTC.

Ten or more counts support this clonotype. V usage is TRBV7-2 and J usage is TRBJ2-5, with a possible D match to TRBD1 (6 bases). CDR1 and CDR2 from the germline V gene are SGHTA and FQGNSA. The V end lost 5 bases, the J end lost 0 bases, and 16 bases lay between the germline ends. The CDR3 length is 16 residues. CDR3 nucleotides: TGTGCCAGCAGCGCCTACAGGGCTTGGGACCAAGAGACCCAGTACTTC. Translation gives CASSAYRAWDQETQYF.

This clonotype was detected many times. The genes are TRBV6-5 and TRBJ2-7; D remains ambiguous. Germline V gene sequence: CDR1 MNHEY, CDR2 SVGAGI. This CDR3 comprises 11 residues. Trimming stripped 10 bases from V and 3 bases from J, with 10 bases between. In DNA, the CDR3 is TGTGCCACCAACTCCTTCTACGAGCAGTACTTC. This sequence encodes CATNSFYEQYF.

This clonotype was seen many times. This chain uses TRBV11-2 with TRBJ2-6, with 7 bases lining up with TRBD1. The CDR3 is 16 residues long. Germline V gene lookup returns CDR1 SGHAT and CDR2 FQNNGV. The trim removed 5 bases at V and 3 bases at J, leaving 7 bases unmatched. CDR3: CASSRTGMDGANVLTF. The DNA of the CDR3 is TGTGCCAGCAGCCGGACAGGAATGGATGGGGCCAACGTCCTGACTTTC.

A few counts support this clonotype. A read error may be the cause here, since a much bigger clone is one base away. The V call is TRBV28, the J call TRBJ2-7; perhaps TRBD2 as D (7 bases). The CDR3 has 13 amino acids. CDR1 and CDR2 (germline): MDHEN, SYDVKM. Trimming left V 3 bases short and J 6 bases short, with 12 bases between. The CDR3 spells CASSFGGHGEQYF. The DNA for the CDR3 is TGTGCCAGCAGTTTCGGGGGGCATGGCGAGCAGTACTTC.

This clonotype was detected many times. The V call is TRBV7-2, the J call TRBJ2-5; 8 bases are a match to TRBD2. The junction had 9 bases not matched to a gene; V was cut back by 4 bases and J by 5 bases. This CDR3 has 15 amino acids. Looked up from germline, CDR1 is SGHTA and CDR2 is FQGNSA. In nucleotides, the CDR3 is TGTGCCAGCAGCTCCTCTTACGGGGGGGCGGAGACCCAGTACTTC. As protein: CASSSSYGGAETQYF.

The V gene is TRBV3-1, the J gene TRBJ2-5; no reliable D call. The length of the CDR3 is 13 residues. The V gene lost 8 bases and the J gene lost 2 bases, with 12 bases spanning the gap. Germline values: CDR1 LGHDT, CDR2 YNNKEL (reference sequence). The CDR3 nucleotides are TGTGCCAGCGGTGTAGGCTCACAAGAGACCCAGTACTTC. Protein product: CASGVGSQETQYF.

The table lists this clonotype with a few counts. At one of its ends the junction is not consistent with the germline gene, which may arise from a read error. V gene TRBV10-1 combines with J gene TRBJ2-2, with 10 bases lining up with TRBD2. CDR3 length equals 17 residues. Germline V gene lookup returns CDR1 WNHNN and CDR2 SYGVQD (reference sequence). Written as DNA, the CDR3 is TGCGCCAGCAGTGGGAAGCGGGGGGGCACGAACACCGGGGAGTTGTTTTTT. This translates into CASSGKRGGTNTGELFF.